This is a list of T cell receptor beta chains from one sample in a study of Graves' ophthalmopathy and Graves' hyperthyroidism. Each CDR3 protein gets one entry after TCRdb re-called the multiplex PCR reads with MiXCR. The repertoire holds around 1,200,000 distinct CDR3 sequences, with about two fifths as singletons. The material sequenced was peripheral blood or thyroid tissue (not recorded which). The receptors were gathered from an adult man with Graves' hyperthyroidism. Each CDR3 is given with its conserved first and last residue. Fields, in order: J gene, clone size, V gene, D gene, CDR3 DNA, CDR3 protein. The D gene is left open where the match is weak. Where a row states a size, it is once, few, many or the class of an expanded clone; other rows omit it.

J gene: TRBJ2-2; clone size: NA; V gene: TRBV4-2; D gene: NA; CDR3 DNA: TGTGCCAGCAGCCAAGAAAGCAGGGTGGATTTCACCGGGGAGCTGTTTTTT; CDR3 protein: CASSQESRVDFTGELFF
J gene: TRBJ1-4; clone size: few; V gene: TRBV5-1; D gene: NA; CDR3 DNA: TGCGCCAGCAGCTTCCGGAACACTAATGAAAAACTGTTTTTT; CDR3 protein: CASSFRNTNEKLFF
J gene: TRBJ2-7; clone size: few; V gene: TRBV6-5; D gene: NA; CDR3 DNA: TGTGCCAGCAGTCGAACCCGCCAGATGGCCTACGAGCAGTACTTC; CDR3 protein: CASSRTRQMAYEQYF
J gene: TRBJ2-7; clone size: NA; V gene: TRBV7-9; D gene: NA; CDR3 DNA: TGTGCCAGCAGCGGGGGGGCTGCGGACGAGCAGTACTTC; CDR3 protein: CASSGGAADEQYF
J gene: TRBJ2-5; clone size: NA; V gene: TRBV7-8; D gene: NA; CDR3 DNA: TGTGCCAGCAGCTTATTTTGGGGGTCGAGGGCTGATGTGGACTTC; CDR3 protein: CASSLFWGSRADVDF
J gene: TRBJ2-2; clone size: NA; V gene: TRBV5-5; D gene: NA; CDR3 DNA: TGTGCCAGCAGCCCAGCACAGTTAGGGAACACCGGGGAGCTGTTTTTT; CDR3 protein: CASSPAQLGNTGELFF
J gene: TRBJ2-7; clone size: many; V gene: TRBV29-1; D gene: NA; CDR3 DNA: TGCAGCTTCTTACGGGGCCCCTACGAGCAGTACTTC; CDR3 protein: CSFLRGPYEQYF
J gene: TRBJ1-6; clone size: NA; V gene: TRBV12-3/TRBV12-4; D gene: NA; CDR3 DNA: TGTGCCAGCAGCCCAAGCCGGGGATCCTATAATTCACCCCTCCACTTT; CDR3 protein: CASSPSRGSYNSPLHF
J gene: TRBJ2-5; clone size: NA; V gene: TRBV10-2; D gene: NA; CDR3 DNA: TGCGCCAGCAGCGTCGGGACGGCATGGGAGACCCAGTACTTC; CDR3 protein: CASSVGTAWETQYF
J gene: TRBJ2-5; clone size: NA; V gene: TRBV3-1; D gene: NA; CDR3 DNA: TGTGCCAGCAGCCAAGATCTGCGCTCGGGCAGGGGAGAGCAAGAGACCCAGTACTTC; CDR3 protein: CASSQDLRSGRGEQETQYF
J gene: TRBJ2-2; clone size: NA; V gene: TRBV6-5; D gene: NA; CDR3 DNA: TGTGCCAGCAGTGTCCCAGGGGCCGACACCGGGGAGCTGTTTTTT; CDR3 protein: CASSVPGADTGELFF
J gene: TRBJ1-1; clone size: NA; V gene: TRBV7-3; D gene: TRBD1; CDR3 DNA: TGTGCCAGCAGCCTCTCCGGGACAGGGATGAACACTGAAGCCTTCTTT; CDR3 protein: CASSLSGTGMNTEAFF
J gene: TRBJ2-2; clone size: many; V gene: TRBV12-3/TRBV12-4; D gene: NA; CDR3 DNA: TGTGCCAGCAGCCTCGTGGCCACGAACACCGGGGAGCTGTTTTTT; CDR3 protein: CASSLVATNTGELFF
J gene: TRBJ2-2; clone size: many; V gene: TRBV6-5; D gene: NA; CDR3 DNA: TGTGCCAGCACCCCGGACAGCGACACCGGGGAGCTGTTTTTT; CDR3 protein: CASTPDSDTGELFF
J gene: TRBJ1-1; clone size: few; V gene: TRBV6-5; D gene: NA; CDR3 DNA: TGTGCCAGCAGTTACTCGAGGGTGCTCAACACTGAAGCTTTCTTT; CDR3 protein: CASSYSRVLNTEAFF
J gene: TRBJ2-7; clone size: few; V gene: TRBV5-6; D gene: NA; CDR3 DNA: TGTGCCAGCAGCTACCCAAGCGTCGGGGGCTACGAGCAGTACTTC; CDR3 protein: CASSYPSVGGYEQYF
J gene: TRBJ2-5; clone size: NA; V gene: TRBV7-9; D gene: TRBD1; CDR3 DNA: TGTGCCAGCAGCTTTGGCGGGGGACAGGGGCGAGAGACCCAGTACTTC; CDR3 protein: CASSFGGGQGRETQYF
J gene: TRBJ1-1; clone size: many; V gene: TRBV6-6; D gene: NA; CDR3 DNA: TGTGCCAGCAGTTACTCGAAGGCCGAAGCTTTCTTT; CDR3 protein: CASSYSKAEAFF
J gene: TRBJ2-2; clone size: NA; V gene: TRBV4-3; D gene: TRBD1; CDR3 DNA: TGCGCCAGCAGCCGGGGACAGGGGTCCGGGGAGCTGTTTTTT; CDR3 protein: CASSRGQGSGELFF
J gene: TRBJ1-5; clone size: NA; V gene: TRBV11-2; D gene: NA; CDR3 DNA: TGTGCCAGCAGCTTAGATGGTATCACTGGCAATCAGCCCCAGCATTTT; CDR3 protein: CASSLDGITGNQPQHF
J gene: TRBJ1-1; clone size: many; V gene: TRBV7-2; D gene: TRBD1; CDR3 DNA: TGTGCCAGCAGCTTGACAGGGTCGAACACTGAAGCTTTCTTT; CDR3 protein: CASSLTGSNTEAFF
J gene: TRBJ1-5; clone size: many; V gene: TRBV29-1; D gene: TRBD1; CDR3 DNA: TGCAGCGTTGCCCTGACGGGGGACAGGGCTCAGCCCCAGCATTTT; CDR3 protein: CSVALTGDRAQPQHF
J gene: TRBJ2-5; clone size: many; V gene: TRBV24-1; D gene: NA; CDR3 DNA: TGTGCCACCCGGGATGGACCCCAAGAGACCCAGTACTTC; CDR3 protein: CATRDGPQETQYF
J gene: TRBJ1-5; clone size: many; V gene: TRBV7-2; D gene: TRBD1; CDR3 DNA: TGTGCCAGCAGCCCACAGGGGTTAGGCAATCAGCCCCAGCATTTT; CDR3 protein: CASSPQGLGNQPQHF
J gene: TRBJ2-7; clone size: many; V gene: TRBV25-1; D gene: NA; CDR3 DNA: TGTGCCAGCAGTCCGAACAGGCGTTCCTACGAGCAGTACTTC; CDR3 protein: CASSPNRRSYEQYF
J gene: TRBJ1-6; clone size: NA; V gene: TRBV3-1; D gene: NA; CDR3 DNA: TGTGCCAGCAGCCAAGATTATGTCAGGTTATTGGAGTCACCCCTCCACTTT; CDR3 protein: CASSQDYVRLLESPLHF
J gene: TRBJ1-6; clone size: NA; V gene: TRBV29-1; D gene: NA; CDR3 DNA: TGCAGCCTAGGACAGACGGATAATTCACCCCTCCACTTT; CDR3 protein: CSLGQTDNSPLHF
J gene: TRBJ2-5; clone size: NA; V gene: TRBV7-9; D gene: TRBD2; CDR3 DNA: TGTGCCAGCCGAAAGGCTAGCGGAAAAGAGACCCAGTACTTC; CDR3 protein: CASRKASGKETQYF
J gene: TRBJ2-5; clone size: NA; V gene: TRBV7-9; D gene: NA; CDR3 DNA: TGTGCCAGCAGCTTGGGTTGGACCCAGTACTTC; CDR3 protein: CASSLGWTQYF
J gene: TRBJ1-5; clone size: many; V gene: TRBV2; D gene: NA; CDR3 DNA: TGTGCCAGCAGTGAGGAGGGATTCGACAATCAGCCCCAGCATTTT; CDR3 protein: CASSEEGFDNQPQHF
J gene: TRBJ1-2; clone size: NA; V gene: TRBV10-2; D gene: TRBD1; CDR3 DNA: TGCGCCAGACCGGGACAGACAATCTATGGCTACACCTTC; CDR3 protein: CARPGQTIYGYTF
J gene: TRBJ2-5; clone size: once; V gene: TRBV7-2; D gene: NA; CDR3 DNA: TGTGCCAGCGTCGAAGGGTCCAGGGGGACCCAGTACTTC; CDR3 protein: CASVEGSRGTQYF
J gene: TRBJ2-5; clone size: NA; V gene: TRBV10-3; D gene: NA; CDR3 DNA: TGTGCCAGCAGTTACTTCCGGGATAGGGAGACCCAGTACTTC; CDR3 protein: CASSYFRDRETQYF
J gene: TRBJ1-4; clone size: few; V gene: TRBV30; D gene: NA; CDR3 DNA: TGTGCCTGGAGTATGGGATCTGAAAAACTGTTTTTT; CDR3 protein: CAWSMGSEKLFF
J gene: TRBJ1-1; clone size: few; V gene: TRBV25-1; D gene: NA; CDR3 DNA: TGTGCCAGCAGCCGAGGGCCCCAATCAGGTAGGACTGAAGCTTTCTTT; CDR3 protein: CASSRGPQSGRTEAFF
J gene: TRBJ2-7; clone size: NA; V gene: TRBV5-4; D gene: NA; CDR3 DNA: TGCGCCAGCAGCCACCCCAGGGAATACGTGCACGAGCAGTACTTC; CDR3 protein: CASSHPREYVHEQYF
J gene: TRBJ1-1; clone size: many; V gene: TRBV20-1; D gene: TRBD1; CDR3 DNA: TGCAGTGCTAGAGATCCTGGAGGCAGGGGGTCCCCCGAAGCTTTCTTT; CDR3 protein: CSARDPGGRGSPEAFF
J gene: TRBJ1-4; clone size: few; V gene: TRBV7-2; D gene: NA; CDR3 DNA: TGTGCCAGCAGCGTAGAGGGGGGGGTAGGGGGTGAAAAACTGTTTTTT; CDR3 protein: CASSVEGGVGGEKLFF
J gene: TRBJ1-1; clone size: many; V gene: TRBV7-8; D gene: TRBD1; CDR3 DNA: TGTGCCAGCAGCCCTCGGACAGGGGGCATGAACACTGAAGCTTTCTTT; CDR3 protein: CASSPRTGGMNTEAFF
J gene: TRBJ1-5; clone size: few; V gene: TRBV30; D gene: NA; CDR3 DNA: TGTGCCCGCAAGGGGGGGGTCAAACAGCCCCAGCATTTT; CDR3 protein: CARKGGVKQPQHF
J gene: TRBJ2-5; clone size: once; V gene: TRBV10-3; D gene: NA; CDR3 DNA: TGTGCCAGCAGTTTACCCCTATCGGGATTCGGCGACTACCAAGAGACCCAGTACTTC; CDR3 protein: CASSLPLSGFGDYQETQYF
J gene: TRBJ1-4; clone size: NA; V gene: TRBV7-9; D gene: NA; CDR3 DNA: TGTGCCAGCAGCCAGTCCTTCGCAACTGACGGGGATTTGTTTTTT; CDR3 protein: CASSQSFATDGDLFF
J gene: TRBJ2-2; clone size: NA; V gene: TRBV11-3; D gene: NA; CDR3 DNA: TGTGCCAGCAGCTTAGAACTCGGGGAAACCGGGGAGCTGTTTTTT; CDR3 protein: CASSLELGETGELFF
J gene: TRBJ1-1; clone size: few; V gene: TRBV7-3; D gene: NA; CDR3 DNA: TGTGCCAGCAGCTTAACCAGGCAGAATGAAGCTTTCTTT; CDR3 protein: CASSLTRQNEAFF
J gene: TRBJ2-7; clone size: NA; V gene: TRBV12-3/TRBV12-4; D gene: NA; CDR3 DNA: TGTGCCAGCAGTCCCATGTATCAAGACTACGAGCAGTACTTC; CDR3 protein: CASSPMYQDYEQYF
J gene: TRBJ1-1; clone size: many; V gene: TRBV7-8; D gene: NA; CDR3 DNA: TGTGCCAGCAGCTTAATGGGGAGCACTGAAGCTTTCTTT; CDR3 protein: CASSLMGSTEAFF
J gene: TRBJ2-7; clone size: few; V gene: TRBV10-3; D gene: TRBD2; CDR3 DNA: TGTGCCAGCAGTTTCATAGCGGGGGACTACGAGCAGTACTTC; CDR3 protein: CASSFIAGDYEQYF